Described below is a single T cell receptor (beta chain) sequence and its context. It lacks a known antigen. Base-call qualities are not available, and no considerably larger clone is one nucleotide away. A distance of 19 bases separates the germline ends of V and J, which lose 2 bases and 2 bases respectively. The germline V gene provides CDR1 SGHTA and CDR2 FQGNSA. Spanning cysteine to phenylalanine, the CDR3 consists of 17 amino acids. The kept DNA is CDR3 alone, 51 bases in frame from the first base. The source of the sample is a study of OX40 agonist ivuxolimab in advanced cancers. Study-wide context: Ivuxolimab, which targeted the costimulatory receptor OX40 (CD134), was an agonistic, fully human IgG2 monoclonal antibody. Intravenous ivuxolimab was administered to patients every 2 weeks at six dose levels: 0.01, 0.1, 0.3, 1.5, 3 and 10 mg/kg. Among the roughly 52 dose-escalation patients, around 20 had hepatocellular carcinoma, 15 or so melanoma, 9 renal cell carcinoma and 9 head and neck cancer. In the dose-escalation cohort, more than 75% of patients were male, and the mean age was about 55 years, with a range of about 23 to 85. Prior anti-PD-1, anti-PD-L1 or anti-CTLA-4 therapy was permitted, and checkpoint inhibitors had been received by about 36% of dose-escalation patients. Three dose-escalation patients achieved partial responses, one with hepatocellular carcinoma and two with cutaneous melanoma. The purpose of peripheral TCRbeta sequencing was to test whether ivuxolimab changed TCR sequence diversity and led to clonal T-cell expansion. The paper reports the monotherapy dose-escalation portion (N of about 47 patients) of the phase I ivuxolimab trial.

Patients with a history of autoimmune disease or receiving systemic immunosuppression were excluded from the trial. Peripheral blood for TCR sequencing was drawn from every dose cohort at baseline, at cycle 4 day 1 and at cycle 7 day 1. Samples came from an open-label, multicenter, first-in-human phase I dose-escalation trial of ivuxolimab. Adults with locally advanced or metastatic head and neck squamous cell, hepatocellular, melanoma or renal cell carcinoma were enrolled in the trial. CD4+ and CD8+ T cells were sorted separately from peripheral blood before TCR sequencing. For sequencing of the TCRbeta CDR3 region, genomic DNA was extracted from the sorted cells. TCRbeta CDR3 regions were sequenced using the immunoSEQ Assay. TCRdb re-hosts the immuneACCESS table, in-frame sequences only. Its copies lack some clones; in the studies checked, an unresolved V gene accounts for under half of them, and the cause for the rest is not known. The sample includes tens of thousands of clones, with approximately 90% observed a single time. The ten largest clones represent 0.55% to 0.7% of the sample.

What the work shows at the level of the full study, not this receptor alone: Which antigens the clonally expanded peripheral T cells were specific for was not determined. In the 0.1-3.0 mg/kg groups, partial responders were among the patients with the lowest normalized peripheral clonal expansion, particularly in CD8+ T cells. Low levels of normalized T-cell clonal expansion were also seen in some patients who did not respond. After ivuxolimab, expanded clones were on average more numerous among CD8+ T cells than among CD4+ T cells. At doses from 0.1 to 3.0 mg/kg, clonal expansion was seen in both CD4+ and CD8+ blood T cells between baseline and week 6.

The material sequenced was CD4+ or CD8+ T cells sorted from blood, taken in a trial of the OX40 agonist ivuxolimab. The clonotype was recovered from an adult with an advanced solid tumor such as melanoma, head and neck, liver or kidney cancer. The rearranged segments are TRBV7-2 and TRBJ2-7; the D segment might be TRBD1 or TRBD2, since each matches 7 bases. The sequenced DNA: TGTGCCAGCAGCTTACCCCTGAACAGGGGAGGGGCCTACGAGCAGTACTTC. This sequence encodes CASSLPLNRGGAYEQYF.